Listed here are 23 T cell receptor beta chains from one sample, sequenced in a study of patients and donors after allogeneic stem cell transplantation. MiXCR, run by TCRdb on the RT-PCR reads, gives a single entry per CDR3 protein. The repertoire holds about a million distinct CDR3 sequences, with 18% as singletons. Sequenced sample: blood, either unsorted or a sorted T cell fraction (not recorded which). These TCRs come from a human donor who was either an allogeneic HSCT recipient or a stem cell or donor lymphocyte infusion donor (not recorded which). It is not recorded whose cells these are; they may come from a transplant donor.

This chain joins TRBV19 and TRBJ2-1; TRBD2 matches at 7 bases. Losses at the gene ends were 7 bases for V and 5 bases for J; bases not matched to a gene: 11. This CDR3 contains 15 residues. Germline V gene data show CDR1 as LNHDA and CDR2 as SQIVND (reference sequence). The CDR3 DNA reads as TGTGCCAGTAAGCGAGTCCGGGGGACTAACAATGAGCAGTTCTTC. Translating it yields CASKRVRGTNNEQFF.

J is TRBJ1-2 and V is TRBV20-1, with no clear D. This CDR3 contains 17 residues. Germline V gives CDR1 DFQATT, CDR2 SNEGSKA (reference sequence). Between the trimmed V and J ends, which lost 3 bases and 0 bases, there was a span of 20 bases. This CDR3 is CSARVWSSKLANYGYTF. As DNA, the CDR3 is TGCAGTGCTAGGGTTTGGTCCAGTAAGCTAGCTAACTATGGCTACACCTTC.

The chain couples TRBV7-8 to TRBJ2-3; 10 nucleotides agree with TRBD2. V lost 5 bases, J lost 2 bases, and 16 bases stayed unmatched. The CDR3 runs to 19 residues. CDR1 is SGHVS, CDR2 FQNEAQ, per germline. The CDR3 sequence: CASSPLKGVSGGLTDTQYF. CDR3 bases: TGTGCCAGCAGCCCGCTAAAAGGGGTTAGCGGGGGGCTCACAGATACGCAGTATTTT.

The CDR3 DNA sequence: TGTGCCAGCAGCCAGAGGACAGTTAAACTGTTGACCGGGGAGCTGTTTTTT. Translated, it gives CASSQRTVKLLTGELFF. The chain has TRBV14 and TRBJ2-2; the D gene is possibly TRBD1 (6 bases). Germline V gene lookup returns CDR1 SGHDN and CDR2 FVKESK. The CDR3 has 17 residues. The V and J ends lost 3 bases and 5 bases respectively, with 19 bases between them.

This clonotype was counted between two and nine times. This chain connects TRBV4-1 to TRBJ2-3; D is unresolved. The ends were cut back, 1 base at V and 3 bases at J, with 11 bases in the middle. Per germline, CDR1 MGHRA and CDR2 YSYEKL. The CDR3 runs to 15 residues. The CDR3 nucleotides are TGCGCCAGCAGCCAAGGCGAGATCAGTACAGATACGCAGTATTTT. Encoded protein: CASSQGEISTDTQYF.

The chain links TRBV7-9 to TRBJ1-1; D uncertain. Germline values: CDR1 SEHNR, CDR2 FQNEAQ (reference sequence). V lost 6 bases and J lost 4, with 12 bases in between. This CDR3 contains 13 residues. The CDR3 region is CASRVADRTEAFF. The DNA of the CDR3 is TGTGCCAGCAGAGTTGCGGATCGCACTGAAGCTTTCTTT.

In DNA, the CDR3 is TGCAGTGCTCAAAACCTCCCACAGGGGAGAGATCGCTATGGCTACACCTTC. This translates into CSAQNLPQGRDRYGYTF. The chain employs TRBV20-1 and TRBJ1-2; TRBD1 agrees at 7 bases. With 5 bases clipped from V and 4 bases from J, the junction kept 19 bases outside the gene matches. From germline, CDR1 is DFQATT and CDR2 SNEGSKA (reference sequence). This CDR3 is built from 17 residues.

This clonotype was observed many times. The chain is built from TRBV20-1 and TRBJ1-4; 7 nucleotides line up with TRBD1. CDR3 length: 17 residues. Germline-derived CDR1 and CDR2 are DFQATT and SNEGSKA (reference sequence). V lost 0 bases, J lost 6 bases, and 13 bases stayed unmatched. CDR3 region: CSARDPLTGRGDEKLFF. In DNA form, the CDR3 reads TGCAGTGCTAGAGACCCCCTGACAGGGAGGGGGGATGAAAAACTGTTTTTT.

This clonotype appeared many times. J is TRBJ2-1 and V is TRBV5-1; maybe TRBD1 (5 bases). Germline values: CDR1 SGHRS, CDR2 YFSETQ. Trimming removed 2 bases at V and 9 bases at J, with 9 bases between. This CDR3 spans 12 amino acids. The CDR3 spells CASSLQVGEQFF. The CDR3 bases are TGCGCCAGCAGCTTACAGGTTGGTGAGCAGTTCTTC.

The rearrangement joins TRBV4-2 to TRBJ1-5; D not resolved. The CDR3 is 15 amino acids. The germline V and J ends were trimmed by 1 base and 8 bases, with 15 bases remaining between them. Germline lookup yields CDR1 LGHNA and CDR2 YNFKEQ. This CDR3 reads CASSQVAGQPEPQHF. In DNA form, the CDR3 reads TGTGCCAGCAGCCAAGTAGCCGGCCAACCCGAGCCCCAGCATTTT.

This clonotype was seen a few times. This rearrangement joins TRBV29-1 to TRBJ2-3; 9 positions match TRBD2. V shed 6 bases, J shed 6 bases, and the junction held 1 base outside the gene matches. Germline CDR1 reads SQVTM; CDR2 reads ANQGSEA. The CDR3 loop spans 11 amino acids. CDR3 region: CSVGLADTQYF. CDR3 nucleotides: TGCAGCGTCGGACTAGCGGATACGCAGTATTTT.

This clonotype showed up just a few times. The chain is built from TRBV2 and TRBJ2-5; D is uncertain. The germline V gene has CDR1 SNHLY and CDR2 FYNNEI. This CDR3 region has 13 residues. V lost 6 bases and J lost 3, with 11 bases in between. The CDR3 DNA is TGTGCCAGCAGGGCTAGTGCAGAAGAGACCCAGTACTTC. Encoded protein: CASRASAEETQYF.

This clonotype appeared a few times. The rearrangement joins TRBV7-9 to TRBJ2-4, with 8 bases lining up with TRBD1. After removal of 4 bases from V and 0 bases from J, the junction contained 5 bases not matched to a gene. Germline CDR1 is SEHNR and CDR2 is FQNEAQ (reference sequence). This CDR3 contains 16 residues. CDR3: CASSWGDRGAKNIQYF. The CDR3 region has the DNA TGTGCCAGCAGCTGGGGCGACAGGGGAGCCAAAAACATTCAGTACTTC.

J is TRBJ2-1 and V is TRBV15, with a tentative D call TRBD2 (5 bases). Germline V gives CDR1 LNHNV, CDR2 YYDKDF (reference sequence). This CDR3 contains 13 residues. Trimming shortened V by 5 bases and J by 5 bases, and 10 bases separated the two germline ends. The CDR3 here is CATSLRVDNEQFF. Here the CDR3 DNA reads TGTGCCACCAGCCTGCGGGTAGACAATGAGCAGTTCTTC.

This chain connects TRBV2 to TRBJ2-7; possibly TRBD1 for D (6 bases). Trimming took off 6 bases at V and 0 bases at J, with 15 bases between the two ends. The V gene's germline CDR1 is SNHLY and CDR2 FYNNEI. The CDR3 is 15 residues long. The CDR3 nucleotides are TGTGCCAGCAGAACCGGGACAATGAGCTCCTACGAGCAGTACTTC. Residues: CASRTGTMSSYEQYF.

The chain employs TRBV29-1 and TRBJ2-2; D call uncertain. There are 13 residues in the CDR3. Germline V gives CDR1 SQVTM, CDR2 ANQGSEA. The ends were cut back, 4 bases at V and 4 bases at J, with 10 bases in the middle. The CDR3 bases are TGCAGCGTTGTTAGGGTAGGCACCGGGGAGCTGTTTTTT. Translation: CSVVRVGTGELFF.

The rearrangement uses TRBV2 and TRBJ1-5; D gene ambiguous. The V gene's germline CDR1 is SNHLY and CDR2 FYNNEI. This CDR3 has 15 residues. V was clipped by 0 bases and J by 7 bases, with 13 bases between them. For the CDR3, the DNA is TGTGCCAGCAGTGAAGCGCTTCAGGTTCGCCAGCCCCAGCATTTT. This gives the protein CASSEALQVRQPQHF.

This clonotype has more than one count but fewer than ten. The rearrangement uses TRBV2 and TRBJ2-1; D perhaps matches TRBD2 (6 bases). The CDR3 loop spans 11 amino acids. CDR1 SNHLY and CDR2 FYNNEI come from the germline V gene. CDR3 in DNA: TGTGGGGTTAGGGGCGGGGATGAGCAGTTCTTC. Its protein product is CGVRGGDEQFF. Using reference TRBV2 and TRBJ2-1 for the parts outside the CDR3, the full variable domain is EPEVTQTPSHQVTQMGQEVILRCVPISNHLYFYWYRQILGQKVEFLVSFYNNEISEKSEIFDDQFSVERPDGSNFTLKIRSTKLEDSAMYFCGVRGGDEQFFGPGTRLTVL.

On this clonotype itself: One end of the junction fails to match germline, which may point to a read error. This sequence joins TRBV9 and TRBJ2-5, with a tentative D call TRBD2 (6 bases). The germline V gene encodes CDR1 SGDLS and CDR2 YYNGEE. CDR3 length: 15 amino acids. DNA for the CDR3: TGTGCCAGCAGCGTAGCCCCAGGTCGGGAGCCGGGGGTTTGCTTC. It yields the protein CASSVAPGREPGVCF.

This clonotype was counted a few times. V gene TRBV28 combines with J gene TRBJ2-5; D is possibly TRBD1 (6 bases). The CDR3 runs 14 residues. With 6 bases removed from V and 0 bases from J, the gap between germline ends came to 11 bases. Germline V gene lookup returns CDR1 MDHEN and CDR2 SYDVKM. CDR3 DNA sequence: TGTGCCAGCAGGGCCGGGACACACCAAGAGACCCAGTACTTC. Its translation: CASRAGTHQETQYF.

V and J are TRBV20-1 and TRBJ2-1; 11 bases are shared with TRBD1. Germline V lookup: CDR1 DFQATT, CDR2 SNEGSKA (reference sequence). This CDR3 has 14 amino acids. V trimming: 6 bases; J trimming: 8 bases; junction bases outside the gene matches: 9. The CDR3 region has the DNA TGCAGTGCGACACTAGGGACAGGGGGTGATGAGCAGTTCTTC. Amino acid sequence: CSATLGTGGDEQFF.

The chain employs TRBV7-9 and TRBJ1-1; 7 bases are a match to TRBD1. This CDR3 spans 12 amino acids. Germline V CDR1 and CDR2: SEHNR, FQNEAQ (reference sequence). The V and J ends lost 6 bases and 5 bases, in that order; junction bases with no gene match: 3. The CDR3 protein is CASRPQGTEAFF. CDR3 nucleotides: TGTGCCAGCAGACCACAGGGGACTGAAGCTTTCTTT.

The chain couples TRBV24-1 to TRBJ2-3; possible D gene TRBD1, 5 bases. CDR3 length equals 15 residues. Germline V gene data show CDR1 as KGHDR and CDR2 as SFDVKD. V was pared by 3 bases and J by 2 bases, with 11 bases between. CDR3 nucleotide sequence: TGTGCCACCAGTGATCCCCAGGGCAACACAGATACGCAGTATTTT. Amino acids: CATSDPQGNTDTQYF.